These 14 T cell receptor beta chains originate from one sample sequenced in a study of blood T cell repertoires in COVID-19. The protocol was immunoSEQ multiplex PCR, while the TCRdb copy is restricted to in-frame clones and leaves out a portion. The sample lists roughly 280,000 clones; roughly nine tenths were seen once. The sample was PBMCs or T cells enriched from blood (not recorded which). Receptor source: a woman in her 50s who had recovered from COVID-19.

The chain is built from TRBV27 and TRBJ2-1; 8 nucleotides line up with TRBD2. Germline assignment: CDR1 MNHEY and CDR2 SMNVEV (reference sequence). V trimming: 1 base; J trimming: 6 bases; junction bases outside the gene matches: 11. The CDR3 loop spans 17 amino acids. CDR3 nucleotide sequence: TGTGCCAGCAGTTTATGGACTAGCAGATCGGTGCTCAATGAGCAGTTCTTC. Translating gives CASSLWTSRSVLNEQFF.

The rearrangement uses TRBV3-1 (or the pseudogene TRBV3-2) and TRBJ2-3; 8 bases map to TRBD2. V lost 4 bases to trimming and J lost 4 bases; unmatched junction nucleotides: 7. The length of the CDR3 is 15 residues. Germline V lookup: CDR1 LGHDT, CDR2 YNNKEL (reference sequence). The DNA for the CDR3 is TGTGCCAGCAGCCCGAGCGGGAGCAGGCCAGATACGCAGTATTTT. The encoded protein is CASSPSGSRPDTQYF.

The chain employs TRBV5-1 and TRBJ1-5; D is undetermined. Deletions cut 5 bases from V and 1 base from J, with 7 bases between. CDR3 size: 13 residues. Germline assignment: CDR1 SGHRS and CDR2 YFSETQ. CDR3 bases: TGCGCCAGCAGGGGAGAGAGCAATCAGCCCCAGCATTTT. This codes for CASRGESNQPQHF.

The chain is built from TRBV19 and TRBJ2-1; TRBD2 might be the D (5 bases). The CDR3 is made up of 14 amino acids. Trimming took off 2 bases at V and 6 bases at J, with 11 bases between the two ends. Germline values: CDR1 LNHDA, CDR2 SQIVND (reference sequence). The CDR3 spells CASSIRGSRNEQFF. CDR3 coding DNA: TGTGCCAGTAGTATACGTGGGAGTCGCAATGAGCAGTTCTTC.

The CDR3 loop is CASSLRTSWGELFF. The CDR3 coding sequence is TGTGCCAGTAGTCTTCGGACTAGCTGGGGGGAGCTGTTTTTT. V usage is TRBV19 and J usage is TRBJ2-2; 8 nucleotides agree with TRBD2. The germline V gene has CDR1 LNHDA and CDR2 SQIVND (reference sequence). This CDR3 has 14 residues. Trimming at V came to 5 bases and at J to 8 bases, leaving 7 bases not matched to a gene.

The CDR3 sequence is CASSQDRPTEAFF. The CDR3 nucleotides are TGTGCCAGCAGTCAGGACAGGCCCACTGAAGCTTTCTTT. The genes are TRBV6-2 or TRBV6-3 and TRBJ1-1, with 7 bases that match TRBD1. The CDR3 runs to 13 residues. CDR1 and CDR2 (germline): MNHEY, SVGEGT. J was trimmed by 4 bases and V by 5 bases; bases with no gene match: 4.

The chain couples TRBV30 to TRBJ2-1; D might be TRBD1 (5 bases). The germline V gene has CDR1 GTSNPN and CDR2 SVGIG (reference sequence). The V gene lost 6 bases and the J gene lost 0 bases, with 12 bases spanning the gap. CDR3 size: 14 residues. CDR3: CACTWGASYNEQFF. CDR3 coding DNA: TGTGCCTGCACCTGGGGCGCCTCCTACAATGAGCAGTTCTTC.

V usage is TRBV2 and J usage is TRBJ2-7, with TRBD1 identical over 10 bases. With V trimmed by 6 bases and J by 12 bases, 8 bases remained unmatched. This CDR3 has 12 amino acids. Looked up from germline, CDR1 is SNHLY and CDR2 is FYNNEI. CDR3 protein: CASRAGTGEAYF. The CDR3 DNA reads TGTGCCAGCAGGGCCGGGACAGGGGAGGCGTACTTC.

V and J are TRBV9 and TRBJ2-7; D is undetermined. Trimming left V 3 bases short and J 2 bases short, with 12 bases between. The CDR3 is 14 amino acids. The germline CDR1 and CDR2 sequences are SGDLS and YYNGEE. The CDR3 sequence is CASSDSTPTYEQYF. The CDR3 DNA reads TGTGCCAGCAGCGACTCGACACCAACCTACGAGCAGTACTTC.

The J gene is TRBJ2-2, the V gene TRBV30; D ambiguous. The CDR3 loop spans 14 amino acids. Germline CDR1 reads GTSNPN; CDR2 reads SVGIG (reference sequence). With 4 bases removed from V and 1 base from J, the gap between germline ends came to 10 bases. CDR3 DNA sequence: TGTGCCTGGAAGAGACTTATGAACACCGGGGAGCTGTTTTTT. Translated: CAWKRLMNTGELFF.

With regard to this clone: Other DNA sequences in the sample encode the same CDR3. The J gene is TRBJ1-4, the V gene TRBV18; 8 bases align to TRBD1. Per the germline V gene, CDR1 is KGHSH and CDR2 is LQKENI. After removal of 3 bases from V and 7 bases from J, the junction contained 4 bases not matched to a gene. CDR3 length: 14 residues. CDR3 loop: CASSPDRVGEKLFF. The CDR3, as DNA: TGTGCCAGCTCACCGGACAGGGTCGGTGAAAAACTGTTTTTT.

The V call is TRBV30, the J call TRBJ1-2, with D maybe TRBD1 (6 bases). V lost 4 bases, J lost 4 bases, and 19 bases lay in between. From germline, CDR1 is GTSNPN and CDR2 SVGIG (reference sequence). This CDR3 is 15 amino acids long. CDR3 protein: CAWTPAVGAAYGYTF. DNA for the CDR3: TGTGCCTGGACCCCTGCCGTGGGGGCCGCCTATGGCTACACCTTC.

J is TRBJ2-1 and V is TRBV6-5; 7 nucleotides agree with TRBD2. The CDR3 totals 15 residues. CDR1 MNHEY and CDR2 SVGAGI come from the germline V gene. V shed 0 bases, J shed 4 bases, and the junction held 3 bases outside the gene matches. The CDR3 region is CASSYSRGGYNEQFF. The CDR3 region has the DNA TGTGCCAGCAGTTACTCTCGCGGGGGTTACAATGAGCAGTTCTTC.

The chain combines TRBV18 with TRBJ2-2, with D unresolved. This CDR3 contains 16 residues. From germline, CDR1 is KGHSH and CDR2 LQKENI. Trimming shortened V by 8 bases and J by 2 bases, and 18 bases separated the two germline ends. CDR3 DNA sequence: TGTGCCAGCGTCACGTCGCCAAGTACAAACACCGGGGAGCTGTTTTTT. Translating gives CASVTSPSTNTGELFF. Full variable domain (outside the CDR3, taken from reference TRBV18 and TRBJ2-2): NAGVMQNPRHLVRRRGQEARLRCSPMKGHSHVYWYRQLPEEGLKFMVYLQKENIIDESGMPKERFSAEFPKEGPSILRIQQVVRGDSAAYFCASVTSPSTNTGELFFGEGSRLTVL.